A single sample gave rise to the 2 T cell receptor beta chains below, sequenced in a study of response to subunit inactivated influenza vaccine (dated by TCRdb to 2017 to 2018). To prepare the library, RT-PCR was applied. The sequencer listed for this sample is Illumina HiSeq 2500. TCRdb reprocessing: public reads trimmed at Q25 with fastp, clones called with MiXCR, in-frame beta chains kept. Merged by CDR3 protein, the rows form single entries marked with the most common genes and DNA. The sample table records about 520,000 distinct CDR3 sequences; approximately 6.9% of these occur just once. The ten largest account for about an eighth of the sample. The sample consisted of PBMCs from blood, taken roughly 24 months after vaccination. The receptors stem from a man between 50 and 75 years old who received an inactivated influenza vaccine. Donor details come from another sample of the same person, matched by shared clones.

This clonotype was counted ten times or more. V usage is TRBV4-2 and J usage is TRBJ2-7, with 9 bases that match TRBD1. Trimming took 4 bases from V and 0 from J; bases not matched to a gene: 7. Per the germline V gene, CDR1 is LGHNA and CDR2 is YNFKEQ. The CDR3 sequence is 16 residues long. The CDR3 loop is CASSRDTGGASYEQYF. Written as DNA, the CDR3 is TGTGCCAGCAGCCGAGATACAGGGGGCGCCTCCTACGAGCAGTACTTC.

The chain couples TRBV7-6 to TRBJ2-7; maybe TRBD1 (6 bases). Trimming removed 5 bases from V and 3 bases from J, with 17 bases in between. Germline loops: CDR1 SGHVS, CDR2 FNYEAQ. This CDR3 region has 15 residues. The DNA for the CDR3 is TGTGCCAGCAGCCCCTCGACAGGAGTCGTCTACGAGCAGTACTTC. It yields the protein CASSPSTGVVYEQYF.